This T cell receptor (beta chain) was retrieved from a study of T cell responses to AZD1222 COVID-19 vaccine. General study points: Unmutated variant regions are reportedly the target of nearly half of TCRs that are spike-specific. Mapped onto spike, vaccine-associated CD4 TCRs spanned it and were dominant at 160-218 and 743-854. Two AZD1222 administrations were followed by greater Spike-specific TCR breadth and depth.

Between the trimmed V and J ends, which lost 1 base and 6 bases, there was a span of 8 bases. The CDR3 sequence is 13 residues long. Germline CDR1 and CDR2: SGHTA and FQGNSA. Method: immunoSEQ multiplex PCR; TCRdb's copy keeps in-frame clones and lacks some. The sample shows approximately 110,000 clones, approximately 92% of them seen only once. About this clone: The antigen is undetermined.

The genes are TRBV7-2 and TRBJ2-3, with no clear D. The clonotype was recovered from an adult who received the AZD1222 COVID-19 vaccine. The specimen was peripheral blood, collected 28 days after the second AZD1222 dose. The CDR3 here is CASSLGGPDTQYF. As DNA, the CDR3 is TGTGCCAGCAGCTTAGGTGGCCCGGATACGCAGTATTTT.